The 14 T cell receptor beta chains listed next were all sequenced from one sample in a study of tumor-infiltrating lymphocytes in primary liver carcinoma. Co-extraction of both nucleic acids (RNA and DNA) used 20-30 mg of unsorted bulk tissue. TCR beta cDNA was prepared out of approximately 500 ng total RNA by means of a constant-region primer. Modified slightly, ARM-PCR produced TCR beta libraries over three nested multiplex PCR rounds. TRBV1-TRBV30 forward primers paired with a C-beta reverse primer drove the first two PCR rounds, approximately 11 cycles each. MiXCR, applied by TCRdb to the multiplex PCR reads, yields one record per CDR3 protein. The sample has about 110,000 distinct CDR3 sequences; approximately 78% are singletons. Material for sequencing was liver tumor tissue from sampling region 3. Subset in this sample: tumor region T3, left-lateral pole. The receptors shown here come from a man aged 40-49 years with primary liver carcinoma and hepatitis B virus infection.

Comment on this clonotype: One junction end does not reproduce the germline sequence, and a read error may be involved. The chain uses TRBV28 and TRBJ2-3; TRBD2 is a possible D gene (7 bases). The germline gives CDR1 MDHEN, CDR2 SYDVKM. This CDR3 has 14 residues. The CDR3 reads CASRVGGPTDTHYF. The CDR3 DNA sequence: TGTGCTAGCAGGGTGGGGGGGCCCACAGATACGCATTATTTT.

On this clonotype itself: Compared with germline, one end of the junction differs, possibly owing to a read error. The V gene is TRBV6-5, the J gene TRBJ2-7; D could derive from TRBD1 or TRBD2 (5 bases each). Germline V gene sequence: CDR1 MNHEY, CDR2 SVGAGI. The CDR3 is made up of 13 amino acids. The DNA for the CDR3 is TGTGCCAGCTGTTACGGGGCGCCTTACGACCAGCACTTC. Translating gives CASCYGAPYDQHF.

Details on this clonotype: This likely comes from a read error, as the CDR3 has no conserved phenylalanine or tryptophan at its end. The genes are TRBV29-1 and TRBJ2-2; a weak D match, TRBD2 (5 bases). Trimming pared 4 bases from V and 0 bases from J, leaving 12 bases between. Germline CDR1 reads SQVTM; CDR2 reads ANQGSEA. The CDR3 sequence is 15 residues long. The CDR3 DNA sequence: TGCAGCGTTGGAACTAGGGCGGCGAACACCGGGGAGCTGTTTATT. Translation: CSVGTRAANTGELFI.

To note about this clonotype: The conserved final phenylalanine or tryptophan is absent from the CDR3, which likely points to a read error. The V gene is TRBV6-1, the J gene TRBJ2-7; the D call may be TRBD1 or TRBD2 (5 bases each). This CDR3 comprises 14 residues. The V gene's germline CDR1 is MNHNS and CDR2 SASEGT. DNA of the CDR3: TGTGCCAGCCGCCGGGGCCTGAGCTCCTACAAGCAGTACTTA. It is translated as CASRRGLSSYKQYL.

This clonotype was found many times. The chain links TRBV4-3 to TRBJ1-2; 8 bases are shared with TRBD1. This CDR3 has 17 residues. The V segment lost 3 bases and the J segment 4 bases; nucleotides outside the gene matches: 13. CDR1 LGHNA and CDR2 YSLEER come from the germline V gene. The CDR3: CASSQDYRQGRIYGYTF. For the CDR3, the DNA is TGCGCCAGCAGCCAGGATTATCGACAGGGGCGGATCTATGGCTACACCTTC.

On this clonotype: No conserved phenylalanine or tryptophan ends this CDR3, so it is likely a read error. The DNA is left out, because the CDR3 cannot be placed on it with certainty; the CDR3 is given as TCRdb lists it. This chain joins TRBV19 and TRBJ1-1; no check of the table's D call, TRBD1, against the DNA was made. 13 amino acids form the CDR3, both terminal residues included. The germline V gene has CDR1 LNHDA and CDR2 SQIVND (reference sequence). CDR3 loop: CASQGAALNEAIS.

Regarding this clonotype: At one end, the junction sequence differs from germline, possibly due to a read error. The chain combines TRBV11-1 with TRBJ2-1, with 9 bases matching TRBD2. Germline V gene lookup returns CDR1 SGHAT and CDR2 FQDESV (reference sequence). The CDR3 length is 16 residues. In DNA, the CDR3 is TGTGTCAGCAGCCCCATAGCGGGAGCGTATTACAATGGGCAGTTTTTC. It encodes CVSSPIAGAYYNGQFF.

As concerns this clonotype: The CDR3 carries no conserved terminal phenylalanine or tryptophan, so it likely arises from a read error. This sequence joins TRBV10-3 and TRBJ2-5; a possible D gene is TRBD2 (6 bases). The CDR3 length is 15 residues. The germline V gene encodes CDR1 ENHRY and CDR2 SYGVKD. The CDR3 region is CAIGDREKGMETQYV. The CDR3 bases are TGTGCCATCGGTGACCGGGAGAAGGGGATGGAGACCCAGTACGTC.

Regarding this clonotype: Here the CDR3 omits its conserved ending phenylalanine or tryptophan, so a read error is the likely source. It is unclear where the CDR3 begins or ends on the DNA, so no DNA is shown, and the CDR3 is as TCRdb lists it. V and J are TRBV7-9 and TRBJ1-1; the tabulated D call, TRBD1, remains unverified against the DNA. The CDR3 totals 11 residues, both ends included. CDR1 and CDR2 (germline): SEHNR, FQNEAQ (reference sequence). CDR3 residues: CASSRGAEALS.

Remarks on this clonotype: The junction departs from germline at one end; a sequencing error may be responsible. The rearrangement uses TRBV4-2 and TRBJ2-5, with D hard to call. The CDR3 length is 15 residues. Germline CDR1 is LGHNA and CDR2 is YNFKEQ. CDR3 sequence: CASGHRLGYQEIQYF. CDR3 sequence (DNA): TGTGCCAGCGGCCACCGCCTTGGCTACCAAGAGATCCAGTACTTC.

This clonotype was observed once. A junction boundary mismatches the germline segment, possibly from a read error. The gene calls are TRBV12-3 or TRBV12-4 and TRBJ2-7; TRBD2 is a possible D gene (6 bases). The CDR3 is made up of 14 amino acids. The CDR3, as DNA: TGTGTCAGCAGTCGAGTGGGAGGCGCCTACGAGCAGTACTTC. As protein: CVSSRVGGAYEQYF.

As regards this clonotype: A much larger clone is a single base away; this may be a read error. The chain joins TRBV28 to TRBJ2-3; 8 nucleotides match TRBD2. Per germline, CDR1 MDHEN and CDR2 SYDVKM. CDR3 size: 15 residues. The CDR3 sequence: CASSPGAGEGDTLYF. The DNA for the CDR3 is TGTGCCAGCAGCCCAGGAGCGGGGGAGGGGGATACGCTGTATTTT.

In the case of this clonotype: The conserved phenylalanine or tryptophan is not found at the CDR3 terminus, so this likely reflects a read error. V is TRBV29-1 and J is TRBJ2-7; 9 nucleotides align to TRBD1. The ends lost 7 bases at V and 5 bases at J; junction bases unmatched: 12. Germline V gene data show CDR1 as SQVTM and CDR2 as ANQGSEA. The CDR3 is 14 amino acids. This CDR3 is CSANREGQGDEQYL. CDR3 sequence (DNA): TGCAGCGCCAACCGAGAGGGACAGGGAGACGAGCAGTACCTC.

A word on this clonotype: A junction boundary mismatches the germline segment, possibly from a read error. The chain couples TRBV4-3 to TRBJ2-6; 9 bases are a match to TRBD1. The CDR3 extends over 17 amino acids. CDR1 is LGHNA, CDR2 YSLEER, per germline. CDR3 in amino acids: CACSHGTGYSGANVLTF. For the CDR3, the DNA is TGCGCCTGCAGCCATGGGACAGGGTACTCTGGGGCCAACGTCCTGACTTTC.